This section outlines one T cell receptor (beta chain) sequence together with its context. Its antigen is currently unknown. Here immunoSEQ multiplex PCR was the method, and the copy in TCRdb shows in-frame clones only, minus some. The table shows roughly 810,000 clones, with around 96% occurring only once. This specimen belongs to a study of shared clonotypes between healthy human individuals. Points from the study as a whole: Generation of non-shared clonotypes was less probable than generation of clonotypes shared by all four donors. Roughly 5% of naive CD4 clonotypes were shared across four donors.

Selected positively for CCR7 and CD45RO-negative, naive CD8 cells excluded terminally differentiated effector memory CD45RA+ cells. CDR1 and CDR2 from the germline V gene are SGHRS and YFSETQ. J lost 3 bases, V lost 0 bases, and 7 bases had no gene match. CDR3 length equals 16 residues. The V and J genes are TRBV5-1 and TRBJ2-7; 9 positions match TRBD1. The sample comprised naive CD8+ T cells sorted from blood. This receptor was obtained from a man aged 25-45 years in good health. In DNA form, the CDR3 reads TGCGCCAGCAGCTTGGTCGGGACAGGGCCCCTCTACGAGCAGTACTTC. This gives the protein CASSLVGTGPLYEQYF.